These T cell receptor beta chains were read from a single sample in a study of T cell responses to AZD1222 COVID-19 vaccine. The table came from immunoSEQ multiplex PCR; TCRdb's copy has only in-frame clones and leaves some out. The sample has about 150,000 clones, about 90% seen once. The source was peripheral blood, collected 28 days after the second AZD1222 dose. The receptors shown here come from an adult who received the AZD1222 COVID-19 vaccine. Each CDR3 is given with its conserved first and last residue.

v_gene	j_gene	CDR3aa
TRBV11-2	TRBJ2-7	CASSLRQGTLEQYF
TRBV7-9	TRBJ1-6	CASSLGGTDNSPLHF
TRBV9	TRBJ2-2	CASSEDREPGELFF
TRBV27	TRBJ1-6	CASSRQFISYNSPLHF
TRBV7-8	TRBJ1-1	CASSLDVGLYTEAFF
TRBV6-1	TRBJ2-3	CASSDGQVSTDTQYF
TRBV5-5	TRBJ1-5	CASSFGDSLQPQHF
TRBV2	TRBJ2-7	CASRDLDRASYEQYF
TRBV30	TRBJ1-2	CAWTPDRATPVGGYTF
TRBV11-1	TRBJ2-2	CASSRSAVGELFF
TRBV6-5	TRBJ1-5	CASRRNGTPNQPQHF
TRBV2	TRBJ1-4	CASSVLPTGVNEKLFF
TRBV7-2	TRBJ1-3	CASSLSSGNTIYF
TRBV24-1	TRBJ2-3	CATSSPGTGPDTQYF
TRBV6-5	TRBJ1-5	CASSYDSNQPQHF
TRBV7-2	TRBJ2-7	CASSPPGVPSSYEQYF
TRBV19	TRBJ2-7	CASSIDGGGSYEQYF
TRBV19	TRBJ2-6	CASSGHANLYGANVLTF
TRBV6-5	TRBJ1-4	CASSFEATNEKLFF
TRBV19	TRBJ2-7	CASSRKGAGYEQYF
TRBV30	TRBJ2-2	CAWREGNTGELFF
TRBV29-1	TRBJ1-1	CSVSPGALRAEAFF
TRBV7-6	TRBJ2-7	CASSLGGRALQYF
TRBV6-2/TRBV6-3	TRBJ1-1	CASSYFQGAVRTEAFF
TRBV19	TRBJ2-7	CASREAGGSYEQYF
TRBV20-1	TRBJ2-3	CSASKASSDTQYF
TRBV28	TRBJ1-5	CASTSLRGAQHF
TRBV19	TRBJ2-7	CASSMILGPYEQYF
TRBV10-2	TRBJ1-5	CASRPNRGSNQPQHF
TRBV10-3	TRBJ2-7	CAISSGTPEQYF
TRBV5-4	TRBJ2-1	CASSLVGTAYNEQFF
TRBV6-6	TRBJ1-2	CASSGRGLTNYGYTF
TRBV28	TRBJ2-7	CASSLRPLGDEQYF
TRBV7-9	TRBJ2-6	CASSPRDRGRSGANVLTF
TRBV5-1	TRBJ2-2	CASSLGMTGSPRELFF
TRBV5-1	TRBJ2-2	CASSLVGGLNTGELFF
TRBV10-3	TRBJ1-6	CAIRPGTDNSPLHF
TRBV10-3	TRBJ2-1	CAISETSGALSSYNEQFF
TRBV6-2/TRBV6-3	TRBJ1-1	CASSPAENTEAFF
TRBV6-1	TRBJ1-6	CASSEVPPIPSSYNSPLHF
TRBV7-9	TRBJ1-5	CASSLVGDQPQHF
TRBV7-6	TRBJ2-7	CASSLAPRQGSEQYF
TRBV27	TRBJ2-3	CASGTFGQGAVDTQYF
TRBV24-1	TRBJ2-1	CATSMTGQGHNEQFF